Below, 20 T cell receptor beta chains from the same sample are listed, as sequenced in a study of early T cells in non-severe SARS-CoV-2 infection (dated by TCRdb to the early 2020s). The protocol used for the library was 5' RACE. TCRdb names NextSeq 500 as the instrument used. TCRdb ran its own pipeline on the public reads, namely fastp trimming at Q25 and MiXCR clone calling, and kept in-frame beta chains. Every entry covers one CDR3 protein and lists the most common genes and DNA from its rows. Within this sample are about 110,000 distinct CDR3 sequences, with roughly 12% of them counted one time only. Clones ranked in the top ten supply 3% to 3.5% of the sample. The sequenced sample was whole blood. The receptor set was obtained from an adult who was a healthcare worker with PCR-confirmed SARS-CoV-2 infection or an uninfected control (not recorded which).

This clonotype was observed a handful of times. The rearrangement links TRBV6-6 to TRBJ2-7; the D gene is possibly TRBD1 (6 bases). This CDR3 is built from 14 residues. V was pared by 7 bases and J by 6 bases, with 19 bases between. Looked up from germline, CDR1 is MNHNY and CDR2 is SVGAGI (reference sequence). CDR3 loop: CASTRAQGPGEQYF. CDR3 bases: TGTGCCAGCACCCGGGCACAGGGTCCGGGCGAGCAGTACTTC.

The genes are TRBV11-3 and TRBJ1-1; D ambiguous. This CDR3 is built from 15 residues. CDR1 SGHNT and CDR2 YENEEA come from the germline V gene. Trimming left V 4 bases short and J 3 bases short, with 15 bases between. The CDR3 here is CASSSRRQVDTEAFF. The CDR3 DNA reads TGTGCCAGCAGCTCCCGACGTCAGGTCGACACTGAAGCTTTCTTT.

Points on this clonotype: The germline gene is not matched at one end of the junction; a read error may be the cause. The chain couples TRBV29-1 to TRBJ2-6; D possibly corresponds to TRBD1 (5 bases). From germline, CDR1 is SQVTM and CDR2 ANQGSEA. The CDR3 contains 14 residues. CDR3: CSVRIGSGANVLIF. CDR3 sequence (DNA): TGCAGCGTGCGGATTGGTAGTGGGGCCAACGTCCTGATTTTC.

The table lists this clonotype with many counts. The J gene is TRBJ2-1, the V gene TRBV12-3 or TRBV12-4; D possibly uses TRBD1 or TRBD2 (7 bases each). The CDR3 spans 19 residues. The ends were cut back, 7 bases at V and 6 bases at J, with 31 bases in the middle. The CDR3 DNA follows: TGTGCCAGCACCCCAGGGGGGGGACTCTTTCAACCCACAGCCAATGAGCAGTTCTTC. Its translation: CASTPGGGLFQPTANEQFF.

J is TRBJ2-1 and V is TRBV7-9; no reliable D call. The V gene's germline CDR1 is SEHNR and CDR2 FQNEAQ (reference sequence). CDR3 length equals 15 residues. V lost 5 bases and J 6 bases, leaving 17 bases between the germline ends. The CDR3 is CASSPRALVGNEQFF. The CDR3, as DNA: TGTGCCAGCAGCCCCCGGGCCCTGGTGGGCAATGAGCAGTTCTTC.

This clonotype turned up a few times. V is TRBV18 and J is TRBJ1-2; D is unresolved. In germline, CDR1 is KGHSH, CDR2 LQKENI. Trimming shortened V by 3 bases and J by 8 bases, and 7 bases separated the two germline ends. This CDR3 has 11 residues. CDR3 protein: CASSPGGGYTF. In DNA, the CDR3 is TGTGCCAGCTCACCTGGTGGAGGCTACACCTTC.

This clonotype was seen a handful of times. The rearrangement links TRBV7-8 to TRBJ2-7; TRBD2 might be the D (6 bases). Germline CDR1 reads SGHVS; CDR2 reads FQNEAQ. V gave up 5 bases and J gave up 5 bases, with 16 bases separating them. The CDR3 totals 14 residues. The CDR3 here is CASSPYRGLDEQYF. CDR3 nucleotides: TGTGCCAGCAGCCCTTACCGGGGACTCGACGAGCAGTACTTC.

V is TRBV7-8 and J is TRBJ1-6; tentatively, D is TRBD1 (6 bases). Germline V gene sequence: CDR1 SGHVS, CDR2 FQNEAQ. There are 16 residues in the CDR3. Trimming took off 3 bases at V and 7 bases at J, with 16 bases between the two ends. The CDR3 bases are TGTGCCAGCAGCTTGCAATCCGGGACACCGAATTCACCCCTCCACTTT. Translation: CASSLQSGTPNSPLHF.

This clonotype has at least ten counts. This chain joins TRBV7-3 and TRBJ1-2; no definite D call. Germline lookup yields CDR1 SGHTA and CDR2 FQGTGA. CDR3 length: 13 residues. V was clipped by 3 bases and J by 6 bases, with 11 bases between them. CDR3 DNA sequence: TGTGCCAGCAGCTTTCGGGGAGCGGATGGCTACACCTTC. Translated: CASSFRGADGYTF. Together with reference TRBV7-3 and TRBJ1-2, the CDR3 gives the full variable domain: GAGVSQTPSNKVTEKGKYVELRCDPISGHTALYWYRQSLGQGPEFLIYFQGTGAADDSGLPNDRFFAVRPEGSVSTLKIQRTERGDSAVYLCASSFRGADGYTFGSGTRLTVV.

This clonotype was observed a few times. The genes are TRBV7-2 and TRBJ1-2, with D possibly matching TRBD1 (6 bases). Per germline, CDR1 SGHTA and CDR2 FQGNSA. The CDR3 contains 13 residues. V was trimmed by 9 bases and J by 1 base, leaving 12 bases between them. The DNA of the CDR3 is TGTGCCAGGCTGACAGGAATTAACTATGGCTACACCTTC. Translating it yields CARLTGINYGYTF.

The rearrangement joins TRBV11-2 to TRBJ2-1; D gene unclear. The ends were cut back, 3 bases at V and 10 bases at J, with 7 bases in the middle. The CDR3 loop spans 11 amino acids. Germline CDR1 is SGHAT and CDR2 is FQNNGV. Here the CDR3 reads CASSLVREQFF. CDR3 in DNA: TGTGCCAGCAGCTTGGTAAGGGAGCAGTTCTTC.

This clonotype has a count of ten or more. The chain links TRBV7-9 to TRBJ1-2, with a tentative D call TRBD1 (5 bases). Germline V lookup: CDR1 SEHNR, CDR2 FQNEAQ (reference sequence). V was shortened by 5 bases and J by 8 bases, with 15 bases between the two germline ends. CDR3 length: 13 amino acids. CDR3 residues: CASSPGTTGGYTF. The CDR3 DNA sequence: TGTGCCAGCAGCCCTGGGACGACGGGGGGCTACACCTTC. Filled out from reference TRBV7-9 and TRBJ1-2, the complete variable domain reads DTGVSQNPRHKITKRGQNVTFRCDPISEHNRLYWYRQTLGQGPEFLTYFQNEAQLEKSRLLSDRFSAERPKGSFSTLEIQRTEQGDSAMYLCASSPGTTGGYTFGSGTRLTVV.

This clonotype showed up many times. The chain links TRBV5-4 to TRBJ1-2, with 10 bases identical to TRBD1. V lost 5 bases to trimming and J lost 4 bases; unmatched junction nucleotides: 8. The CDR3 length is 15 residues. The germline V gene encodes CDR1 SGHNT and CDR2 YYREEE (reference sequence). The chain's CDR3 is CASRRRDRGTYGYTF. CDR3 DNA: TGTGCCAGCAGACGCCGGGACAGGGGAACCTATGGCTACACCTTC.

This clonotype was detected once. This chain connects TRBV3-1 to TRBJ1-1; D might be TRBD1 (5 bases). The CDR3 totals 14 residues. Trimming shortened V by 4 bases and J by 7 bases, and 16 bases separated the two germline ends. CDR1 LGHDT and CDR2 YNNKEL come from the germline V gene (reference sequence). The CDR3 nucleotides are TGTGCCAGCAGCCCGAGGAAGGGGAGGAATGAAGCTTTCTTT. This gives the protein CASSPRKGRNEAFF.

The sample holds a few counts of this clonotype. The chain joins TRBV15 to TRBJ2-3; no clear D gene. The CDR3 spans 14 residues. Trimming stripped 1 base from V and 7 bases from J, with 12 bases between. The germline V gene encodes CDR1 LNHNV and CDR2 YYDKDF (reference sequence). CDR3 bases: TGTGCCACCAGCAGAGCTCAGCTACCAAATACGCAGTATTTT. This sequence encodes CATSRAQLPNTQYF.

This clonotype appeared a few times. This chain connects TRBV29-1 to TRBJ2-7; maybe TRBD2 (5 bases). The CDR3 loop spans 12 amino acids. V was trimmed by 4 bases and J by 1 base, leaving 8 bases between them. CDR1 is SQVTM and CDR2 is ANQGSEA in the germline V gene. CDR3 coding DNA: TGCAGCGTTGTGGGAGCGTCCTACGAGCAGTACTTC. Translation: CSVVGASYEQYF.

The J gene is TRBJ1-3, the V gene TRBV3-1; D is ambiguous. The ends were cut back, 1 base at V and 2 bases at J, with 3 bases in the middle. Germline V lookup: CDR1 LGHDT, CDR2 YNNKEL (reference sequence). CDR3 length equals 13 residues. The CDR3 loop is CASSQGTGNTIYF. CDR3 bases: TGTGCCAGCAGCCAAGGGACTGGAAACACCATATATTTT.

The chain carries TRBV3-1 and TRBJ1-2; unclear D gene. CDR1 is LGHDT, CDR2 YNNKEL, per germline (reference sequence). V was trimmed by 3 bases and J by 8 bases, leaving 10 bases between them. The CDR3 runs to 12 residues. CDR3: CASSQVPGGYTF. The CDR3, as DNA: TGTGCCAGCAGCCAGGTCCCAGGAGGCTACACCTTC.

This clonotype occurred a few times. The CDR3 coding sequence is TGTGCCAGCAGCTTTCCGGGACAGTCGAATGAAAAACTGTTTTTT. This translates into CASSFPGQSNEKLFF. The chain is built from TRBV6-2 or TRBV6-3 and TRBJ1-4; TRBD1 aligns across 7 bases. Germline V gene data show CDR1 as MNHEY and CDR2 as SVGEGT. CDR3 length equals 15 residues. V shed 6 bases, J shed 5 bases, and the junction held 9 bases outside the gene matches.

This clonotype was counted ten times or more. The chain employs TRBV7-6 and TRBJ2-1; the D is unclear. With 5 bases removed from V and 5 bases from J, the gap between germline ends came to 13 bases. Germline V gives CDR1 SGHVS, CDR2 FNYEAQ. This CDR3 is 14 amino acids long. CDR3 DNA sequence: TGTGCCAGCAGCCCGTCCGACATTGACAATGAGCAGTTCTTC. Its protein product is CASSPSDIDNEQFF.